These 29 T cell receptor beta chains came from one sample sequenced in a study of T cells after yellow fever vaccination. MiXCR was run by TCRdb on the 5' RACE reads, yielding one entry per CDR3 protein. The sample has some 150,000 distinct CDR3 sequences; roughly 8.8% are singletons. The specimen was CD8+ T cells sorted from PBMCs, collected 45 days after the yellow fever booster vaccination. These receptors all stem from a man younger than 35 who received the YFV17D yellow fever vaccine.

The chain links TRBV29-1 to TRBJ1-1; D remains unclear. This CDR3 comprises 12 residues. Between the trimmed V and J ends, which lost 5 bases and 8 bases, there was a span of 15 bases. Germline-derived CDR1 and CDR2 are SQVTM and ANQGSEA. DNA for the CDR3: TGCAGCGTTCCCCCCCAGAACGGGGAAGCTTTCTTT. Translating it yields CSVPPQNGEAFF.

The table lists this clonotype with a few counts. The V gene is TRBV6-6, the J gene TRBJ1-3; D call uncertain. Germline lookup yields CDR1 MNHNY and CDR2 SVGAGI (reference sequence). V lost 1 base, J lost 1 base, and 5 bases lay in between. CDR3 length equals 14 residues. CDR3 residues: CASSYLSSGNTIYF. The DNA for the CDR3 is TGTGCCAGCAGTTACTTGAGTTCTGGAAACACCATATATTTT.

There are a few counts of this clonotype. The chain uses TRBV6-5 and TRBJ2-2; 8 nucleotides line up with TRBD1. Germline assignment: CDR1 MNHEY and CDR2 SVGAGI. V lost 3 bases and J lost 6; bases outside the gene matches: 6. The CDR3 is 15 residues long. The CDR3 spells CASSYSRGLAGELFF. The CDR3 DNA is TGTGCCAGCAGTTATTCCAGGGGGCTTGCCGGGGAGCTGTTTTTT.

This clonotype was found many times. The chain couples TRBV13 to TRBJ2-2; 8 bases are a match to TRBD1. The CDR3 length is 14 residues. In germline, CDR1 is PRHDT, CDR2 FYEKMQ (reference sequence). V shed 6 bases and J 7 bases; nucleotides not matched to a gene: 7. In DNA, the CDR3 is TGTGCCAGCAGTCCACCAACAGGGGGCGGGGAGCTGTTTTTT. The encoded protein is CASSPPTGGGELFF.

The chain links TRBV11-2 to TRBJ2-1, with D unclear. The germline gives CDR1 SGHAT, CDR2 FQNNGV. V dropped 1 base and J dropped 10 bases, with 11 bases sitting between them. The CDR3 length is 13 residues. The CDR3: CASSLASRKEQFF. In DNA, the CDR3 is TGTGCCAGCAGCTTAGCCAGTAGGAAGGAGCAGTTCTTC.

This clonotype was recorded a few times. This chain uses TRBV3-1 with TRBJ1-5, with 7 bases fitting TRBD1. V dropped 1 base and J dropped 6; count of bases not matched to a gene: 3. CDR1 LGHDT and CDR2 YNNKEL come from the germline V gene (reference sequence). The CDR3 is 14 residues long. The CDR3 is CASSQVRGGQPQHF. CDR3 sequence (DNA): TGTGCCAGCAGCCAAGTCAGGGGGGGTCAGCCCCAGCATTTT.

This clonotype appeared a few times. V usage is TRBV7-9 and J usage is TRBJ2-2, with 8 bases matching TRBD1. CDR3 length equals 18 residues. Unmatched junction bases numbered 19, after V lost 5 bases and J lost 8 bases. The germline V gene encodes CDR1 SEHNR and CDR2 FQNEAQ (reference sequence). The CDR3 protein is CASSDRPPGQAVWGELFF. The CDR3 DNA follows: TGTGCCAGCAGCGACCGACCTCCGGGACAGGCAGTCTGGGGGGAGCTGTTTTTT.

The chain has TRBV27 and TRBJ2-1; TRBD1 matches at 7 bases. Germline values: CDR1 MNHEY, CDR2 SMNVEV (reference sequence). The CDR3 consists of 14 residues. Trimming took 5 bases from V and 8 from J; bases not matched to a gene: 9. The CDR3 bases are TGTGCCAGCAGTCTTCTGACAGGGTTCGATGAGCAGTTCTTC. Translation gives CASSLLTGFDEQFF.

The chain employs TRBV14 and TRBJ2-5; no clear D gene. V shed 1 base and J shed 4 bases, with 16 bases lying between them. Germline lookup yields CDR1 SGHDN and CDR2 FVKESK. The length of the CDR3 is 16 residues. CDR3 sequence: CASSQVRQALGETQYF. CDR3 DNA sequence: TGTGCCAGCAGCCAAGTGCGGCAGGCCCTAGGAGAGACCCAGTACTTC.

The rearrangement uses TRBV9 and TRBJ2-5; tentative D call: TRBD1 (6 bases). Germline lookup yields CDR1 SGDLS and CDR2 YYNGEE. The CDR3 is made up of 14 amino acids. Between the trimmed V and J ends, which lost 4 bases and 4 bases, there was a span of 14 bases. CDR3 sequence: CASSTQGVVETQYF. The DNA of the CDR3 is TGTGCCAGCAGCACACAGGGTGTGGTAGAGACCCAGTACTTC.

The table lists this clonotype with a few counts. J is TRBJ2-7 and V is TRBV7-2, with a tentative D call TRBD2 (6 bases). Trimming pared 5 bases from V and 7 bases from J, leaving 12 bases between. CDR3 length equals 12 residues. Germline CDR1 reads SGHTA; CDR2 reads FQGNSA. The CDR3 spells CASSPPGREQYF. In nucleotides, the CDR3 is TGTGCCAGCAGCCCGCCAGGGAGGGAGCAGTACTTC.

The CDR3 is CASSLGGYQPQHF. The DNA for the CDR3 is TGTGCCAGCAGCTTAGGGGGGTATCAGCCCCAGCATTTT. The J gene is TRBJ1-5, the V gene TRBV7-8; possibly TRBD1 for D (5 bases). The V gene lost 1 base and the J gene lost 5 bases, with 6 bases spanning the gap. Per the germline V gene, CDR1 is SGHVS and CDR2 is FQNEAQ. This CDR3 has 13 amino acids.

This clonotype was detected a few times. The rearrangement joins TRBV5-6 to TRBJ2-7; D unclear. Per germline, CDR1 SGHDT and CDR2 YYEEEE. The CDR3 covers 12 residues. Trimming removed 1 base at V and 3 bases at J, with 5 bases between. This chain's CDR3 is CASSLQYYEQYF. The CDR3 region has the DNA TGTGCCAGCAGCTTGCAGTACTACGAGCAGTACTTC. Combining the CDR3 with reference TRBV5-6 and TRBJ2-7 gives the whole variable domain DAGVTQSPTHLIKTRGQQVTLRCSPKSGHDTVSWYQQALGQGPQFIFQYYEEEERQRGNFPDRFSGHQFPNYSSELNVNALLLGDSALYLCASSLQYYEQYFGPGTRLTVT.

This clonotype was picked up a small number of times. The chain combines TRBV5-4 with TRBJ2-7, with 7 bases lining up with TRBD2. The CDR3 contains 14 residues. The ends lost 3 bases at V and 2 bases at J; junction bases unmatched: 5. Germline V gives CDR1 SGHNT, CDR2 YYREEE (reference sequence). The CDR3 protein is CASSSTGTTYEQYF. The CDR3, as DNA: TGTGCCAGCAGCTCTACCGGGACTACCTACGAGCAGTACTTC.

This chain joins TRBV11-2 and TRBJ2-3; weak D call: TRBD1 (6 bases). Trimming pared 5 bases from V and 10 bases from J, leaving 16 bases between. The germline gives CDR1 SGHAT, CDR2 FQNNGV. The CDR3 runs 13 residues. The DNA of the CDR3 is TGTGCCAGCAGCCTCGTCAGGGGCCATGCGCAGTATTTT. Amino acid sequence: CASSLVRGHAQYF.

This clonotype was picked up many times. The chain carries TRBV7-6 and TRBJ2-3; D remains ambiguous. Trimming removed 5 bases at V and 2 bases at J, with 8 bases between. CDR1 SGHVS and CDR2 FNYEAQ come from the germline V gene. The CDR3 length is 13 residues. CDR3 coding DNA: TGTGCCAGCAGCCCCCCCTACACAGATACGCAGTATTTT. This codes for CASSPPYTDTQYF. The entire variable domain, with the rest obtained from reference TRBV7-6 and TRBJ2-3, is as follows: GAGVSQSPRYKVTKRGQDVALRCDPISGHVSLYWYRQALGQGPEFLTYFNYEAQQDKSGLPNDRFSAERPEGSISTLTIQRTEQRDSAMYRCASSPPYTDTQYFGPGTRLTVL.

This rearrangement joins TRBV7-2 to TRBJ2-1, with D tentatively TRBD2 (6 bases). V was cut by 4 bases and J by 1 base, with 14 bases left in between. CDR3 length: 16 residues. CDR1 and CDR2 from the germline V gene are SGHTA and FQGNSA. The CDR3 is CASSSTPSGSYNEQFF. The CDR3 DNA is TGTGCCAGCAGCTCGACCCCCAGCGGGTCCTACAATGAGCAGTTCTTC.

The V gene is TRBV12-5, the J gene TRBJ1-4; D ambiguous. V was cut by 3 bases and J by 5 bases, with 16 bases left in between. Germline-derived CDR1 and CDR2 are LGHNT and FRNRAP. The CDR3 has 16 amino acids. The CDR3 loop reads CASGFQTSEINEKLFF. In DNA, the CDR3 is TGTGCTAGTGGTTTCCAGACGTCGGAGATCAATGAAAAACTGTTTTTT.

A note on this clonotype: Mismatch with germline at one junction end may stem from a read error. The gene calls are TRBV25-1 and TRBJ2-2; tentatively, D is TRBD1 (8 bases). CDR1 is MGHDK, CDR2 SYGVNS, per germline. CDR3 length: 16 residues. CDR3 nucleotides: TGTGCCAGCAGTGAAGAACAGGGGGAGGGAACCGGGGAGCTGTATTTT. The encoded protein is CASSEEQGEGTGELYF.

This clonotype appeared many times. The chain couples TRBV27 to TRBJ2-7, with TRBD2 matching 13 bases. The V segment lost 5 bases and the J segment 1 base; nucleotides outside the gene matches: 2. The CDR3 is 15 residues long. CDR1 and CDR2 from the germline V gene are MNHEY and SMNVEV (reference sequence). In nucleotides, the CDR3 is TGTGCCAGCAGTCCGACTAGCGGGGGGTCCTACGAGCAGTACGTC. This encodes CASSPTSGGSYEQYV.

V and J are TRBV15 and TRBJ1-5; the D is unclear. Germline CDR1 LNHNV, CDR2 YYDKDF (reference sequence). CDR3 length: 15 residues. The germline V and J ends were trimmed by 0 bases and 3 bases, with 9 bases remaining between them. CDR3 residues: CATSRDRGPNQPQHF. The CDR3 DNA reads TGTGCCACCAGCAGAGATCGTGGTCCCAATCAGCCCCAGCATTTT.

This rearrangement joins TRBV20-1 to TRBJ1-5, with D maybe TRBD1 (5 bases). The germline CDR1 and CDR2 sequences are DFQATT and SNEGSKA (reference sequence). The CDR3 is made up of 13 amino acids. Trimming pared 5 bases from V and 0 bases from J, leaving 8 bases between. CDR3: CSAGGDSNQPQHF. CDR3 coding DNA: TGCAGTGCTGGGGGGGATAGCAATCAGCCCCAGCATTTT.

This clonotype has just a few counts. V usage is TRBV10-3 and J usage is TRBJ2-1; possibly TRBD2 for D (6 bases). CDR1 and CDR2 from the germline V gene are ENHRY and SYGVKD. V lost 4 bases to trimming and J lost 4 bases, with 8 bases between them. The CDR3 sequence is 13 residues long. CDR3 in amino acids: CAISGGVYNEQFF. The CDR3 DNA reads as TGTGCCATCAGTGGGGGGGTGTACAATGAGCAGTTCTTC.

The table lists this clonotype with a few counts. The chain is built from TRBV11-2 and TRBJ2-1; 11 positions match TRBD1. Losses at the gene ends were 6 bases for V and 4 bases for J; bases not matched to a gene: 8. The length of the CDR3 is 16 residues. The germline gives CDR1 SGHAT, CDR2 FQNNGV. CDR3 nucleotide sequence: TGTGCCAGCAGTCGGACAGGGGGCGGCGTTTACAATGAGCAGTTCTTC. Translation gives CASSRTGGGVYNEQFF.

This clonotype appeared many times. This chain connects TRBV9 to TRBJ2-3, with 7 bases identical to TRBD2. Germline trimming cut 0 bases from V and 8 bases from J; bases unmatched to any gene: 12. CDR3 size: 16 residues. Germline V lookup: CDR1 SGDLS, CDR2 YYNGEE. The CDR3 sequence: CASSVGGGRGGGTQYF. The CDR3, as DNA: TGTGCCAGCAGCGTAGGAGGAGGGAGGGGCGGAGGTACGCAGTATTTT.

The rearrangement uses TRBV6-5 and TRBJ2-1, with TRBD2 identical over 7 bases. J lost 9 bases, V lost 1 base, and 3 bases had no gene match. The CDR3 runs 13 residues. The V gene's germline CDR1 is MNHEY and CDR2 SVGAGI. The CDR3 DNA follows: TGTGCCAGCAGTTACTTTCAGCGGGGTGAGCAGTTCTTC. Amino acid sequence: CASSYFQRGEQFF.

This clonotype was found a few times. In nucleotides, the CDR3 is TGTGCCAGCAGCTTAAAGGCTAGCGGGGTAAGCAATGAGCAGTTCTTC. This translates into CASSLKASGVSNEQFF. J is TRBJ2-1 and V is TRBV13; 9 bases fit TRBD2. Germline-derived CDR1 and CDR2 are PRHDT and FYEKMQ (reference sequence). The CDR3 consists of 16 residues. Trimming cost V 2 bases and J 6 bases; bases outside gene matches: 8.

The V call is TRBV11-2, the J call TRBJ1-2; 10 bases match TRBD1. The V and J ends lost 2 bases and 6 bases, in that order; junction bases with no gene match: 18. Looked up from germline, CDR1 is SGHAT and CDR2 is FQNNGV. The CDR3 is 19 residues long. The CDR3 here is CASSLFPKTTGGKFNGYTF. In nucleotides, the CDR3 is TGTGCCAGCAGCTTATTCCCTAAGACGACAGGGGGCAAGTTTAATGGCTACACCTTC.

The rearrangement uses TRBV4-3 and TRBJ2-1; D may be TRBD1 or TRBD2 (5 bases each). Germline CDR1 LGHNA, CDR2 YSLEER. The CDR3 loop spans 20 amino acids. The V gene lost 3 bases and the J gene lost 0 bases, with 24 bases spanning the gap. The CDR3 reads CASSQGAGEWGRSSYNEQFF. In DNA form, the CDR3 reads TGCGCCAGCAGCCAGGGAGCTGGGGAGTGGGGACGAAGCTCCTACAATGAGCAGTTCTTC.